This TCR beta chain was recorded in a study of blood T cell repertoires in COVID-19. V was shortened by 4 bases and J by 6 bases, with 20 bases between the two germline ends. Germline V CDR1 and CDR2: SGHRS, YFSETQ. This CDR3 has 16 residues. Method: immunoSEQ multiplex PCR; TCRdb's copy keeps in-frame clones and lacks some. The sample yields 200,000 to 250,000 clones, 85% to 90% seen once. The TCR originated in a young man with COVID-19, enrolled during active disease. Specimen: peripheral blood. The chain links TRBV5-1 to TRBJ1-5, with D possibly TRBD1 on 5 matching bases. This CDR3 reads CASSLTPVGGVQPQHF. The CDR3 region has the DNA TGCGCCAGCAGCCTGACCCCTGTCGGGGGAGTTCAGCCCCAGCATTTT.